These 25 T cell receptor beta chains share one sample of origin, sequenced in a study of T-cell memory formation after mild COVID-19 (dated by TCRdb to the early 2020s). Libraries were prepared through 5' RACE. The instrument given in TCRdb is Illumina NovaSeq 6000. Using fastp trimming at Q25 and MiXCR clonotype assembly, TCRdb reanalyzed the public sequencing data and kept in-frame beta chains. A single entry per CDR3 protein holds the most common genes and DNA from its merged rows. This sample is represented by hundreds of thousands of distinct CDR3 sequences; roughly 17% of them were singletons. Of the sample, 8.1% is held by the ten largest clones. The sequenced material came from PBMCs or a T cell subset sorted from them (not recorded which). These TCRs come from an adult woman who had mild COVID-19 (a few samples of this study predate the infection). The sample titles of this study are shuffled in the database, so cell type and time point are left out; the donor was told from shared clones.

This clonotype was observed a handful of times. V is TRBV12-3 or TRBV12-4 and J is TRBJ2-1; 9 bases agree with TRBD2. The CDR3 contains 16 residues. Losses at the gene ends were 0 bases for V and 7 bases for J; bases not matched to a gene: 7. This CDR3 reads CASSLALAGAGNEQFF. For the CDR3, the DNA is TGTGCCAGCAGTTTAGCACTAGCGGGCGCCGGGAATGAGCAGTTCTTC.

The chain has TRBV28 and TRBJ2-3; 8 bases line up with TRBD2. In germline, CDR1 is MDHEN, CDR2 SYDVKM. The CDR3 is 15 amino acids. The junction had 7 bases not matched to a gene; V was cut back by 6 bases and J by 2 bases. In nucleotides, the CDR3 is TGTGCCAGCAGCCCGGGAGCGGGGGCCACAGATACGCAGTATTTT. Its translation is CASSPGAGATDTQYF.

This clonotype has a handful of counts. This CDR3 reads CASSLKGRTETQYF. The CDR3 region has the DNA TGTGCCAGCAGTTTGAAGGGGAGGACAGAGACCCAGTACTTC. This chain uses TRBV12-3 or TRBV12-4 with TRBJ2-5; possible D gene TRBD2, 6 bases. Between the trimmed V and J ends, which lost 3 bases and 4 bases, there was a span of 12 bases. This CDR3 spans 14 amino acids.

The V gene is TRBV28, the J gene TRBJ2-1; 7 bases are a match to TRBD1. With V trimmed by 0 bases and J by 3 bases, 5 bases remained unmatched. CDR1 and CDR2 from the germline V gene are MDHEN and SYDVKM. The CDR3 sequence is 16 residues long. CDR3 protein: CASSLWSGGIYNEQFF. CDR3 nucleotides: TGTGCCAGCAGTTTATGGTCAGGGGGAATCTACAATGAGCAGTTCTTC.

V is TRBV6-5 and J is TRBJ2-3; 12 bases are shared with TRBD2. The germline V gene has CDR1 MNHEY and CDR2 SVGAGI. This CDR3 region has 17 residues. V shed 0 bases and J 4 bases; nucleotides not matched to a gene: 5. The CDR3 spells CASSYSRLAGGADTQYF. The CDR3 bases are TGTGCCAGCAGTTACTCGCGGCTAGCGGGAGGGGCAGATACGCAGTATTTT.

This clonotype was detected a few times. The chain links TRBV6-1 to TRBJ1-2; a possible D gene is TRBD1 (5 bases). The germline V and J ends were trimmed by 0 bases and 3 bases, with 11 bases remaining between them. The CDR3 has 15 amino acids. CDR1 and CDR2 from the germline V gene are MNHNS and SASEGT. In nucleotides, the CDR3 is TGTGCCAGCAGTGAAGCGGAAGGGGCCCACTATGGCTACACCTTC. Its protein product is CASSEAEGAHYGYTF.

This chain joins TRBV30 and TRBJ1-1; a weak D match, TRBD1 (5 bases). V lost 0 bases to trimming and J lost 1 base, with 12 bases between them. The CDR3 has 15 amino acids. Germline V gives CDR1 GTSNPN, CDR2 SVGIG (reference sequence). The CDR3 is CAWSVGGTTNTEAFF. The CDR3 DNA is TGTGCCTGGAGTGTGGGGGGAACAACGAACACTGAAGCTTTCTTT.

The table lists this clonotype with a few counts. V gene TRBV7-8 combines with J gene TRBJ1-2; 12 bases line up with TRBD1. Trimming removed 1 base from V and 6 bases from J; junction bases left unmatched: 3. Germline V CDR1 and CDR2: SGHVS, FQNEAQ. The CDR3 is 15 amino acids. CDR3: CASSLGGQGADGYTF. CDR3 coding DNA: TGTGCCAGCAGCTTAGGGGGACAGGGGGCTGATGGCTACACCTTC.

V and J are TRBV29-1 and TRBJ2-2; possible D gene TRBD1, 5 bases. V was trimmed by 7 bases and J by 2 bases, leaving 11 bases between them. The CDR3 is made up of 13 amino acids. Germline lookup yields CDR1 SQVTM and CDR2 ANQGSEA. The CDR3 loop is CSGGHYNTGELFF. CDR3 in DNA: TGCAGCGGCGGACACTATAACACCGGGGAGCTGTTTTTT.

The sample holds a few counts of this clonotype. The rearrangement joins TRBV20-1 to TRBJ2-3; D is ambiguous. From germline, CDR1 is DFQATT and CDR2 SNEGSKA (reference sequence). This CDR3 has 13 amino acids. The V and J ends lost 6 bases and 3 bases respectively, with 13 bases between them. CDR3 sequence (DNA): TGCAGTGCAGTGACCCCCGGGACAGATACGCAGTATTTT. It yields the protein CSAVTPGTDTQYF.

This clonotype came up a few times. The V gene is TRBV7-9, the J gene TRBJ1-4, with 8 bases matching TRBD1. Germline V gene lookup returns CDR1 SEHNR and CDR2 FQNEAQ (reference sequence). V lost 5 bases and J lost 6; bases outside the gene matches: 8. The CDR3 loop spans 15 amino acids. The CDR3 is CASSPRTGLDEKLFF. The DNA for the CDR3 is TGTGCCAGCAGCCCCCGGACAGGGCTGGATGAAAAACTGTTTTTT.

This clonotype was seen repeatedly, ten times or more. This chain links TRBV9 with TRBJ2-7, with D perhaps matching TRBD1 (6 bases). The CDR3 length is 15 residues. Germline CDR1 reads SGDLS; CDR2 reads YYNGEE. Trimming removed 2 bases from V and 3 bases from J, with 15 bases in between. The CDR3 sequence: CASSVGTTRGYEQYF. The CDR3 DNA is TGTGCCAGCAGCGTCGGGACAACGAGGGGCTACGAGCAGTACTTC.

The V and J genes are TRBV20-1 and TRBJ2-1; 8 bases map to TRBD2. Germline CDR1 is DFQATT and CDR2 is SNEGSKA (reference sequence). Trimming removed 5 bases from V and 4 bases from J; junction bases left unmatched: 10. The CDR3 contains 15 residues. For the CDR3, the DNA is TGCAGTGCTCTCCGGAGCCAGCGGGGGTACAATGAGCAGTTCTTC. Its translation is CSALRSQRGYNEQFF.

In this sample, this clonotype turned up many times. The chain has TRBV24-1 and TRBJ2-5; 13 bases are a match to TRBD2. The CDR3 extends over 17 amino acids. J lost 2 bases, V lost 4 bases, and 6 bases had no gene match. CDR1 is KGHDR, CDR2 SFDVKD, per germline. The CDR3 DNA follows: TGTGCCACCAGTGAGGGGGGGACTAGCGGGATACAAGAGACCCAGTACTTC. This translates into CATSEGGTSGIQETQYF.

The J gene is TRBJ2-7, the V gene TRBV6-2 or TRBV6-3, with 8 bases fitting TRBD2. Germline assignment: CDR1 MNHEY and CDR2 SVGEGT. This CDR3 has 15 residues. The junction had 8 bases not matched to a gene; V was cut back by 2 bases and J by 5 bases. The CDR3 is CASSYLRGRSDEQYF. The CDR3 coding sequence is TGTGCCAGCAGTTACCTACGCGGGAGGAGTGACGAGCAGTACTTC.

The chain employs TRBV7-2 and TRBJ1-1, with a possible D match to TRBD1 (6 bases). Germline CDR1 SGHTA, CDR2 FQGNSA. The CDR3 totals 15 residues. V lost 1 base, J lost 5 bases, and 14 bases lay in between. The CDR3 here is CASSLEQGRDTEAFF. CDR3 in DNA: TGTGCCAGCAGCTTAGAGCAGGGGAGGGATACTGAAGCTTTCTTT.

The rearrangement joins TRBV6-2 or TRBV6-3 to TRBJ2-5; a weak D match, TRBD1 (5 bases). Trimming pared 5 bases from V and 5 bases from J, leaving 12 bases between. The CDR3 runs 13 residues. Per the germline V gene, CDR1 is MNHEY and CDR2 is SVGEGT. The DNA for the CDR3 is TGTGCCAGCAGTCCAGGGTGGCTGGAGACCCAGTACTTC. Protein product: CASSPGWLETQYF.

The table lists this clonotype with a few counts. The chain is built from TRBV15 and TRBJ2-5; D is unclear. The CDR3 extends over 13 amino acids. V was pared by 4 bases and J by 5 bases, with 11 bases between. Germline-derived CDR1 and CDR2 are LNHNV and YYDKDF (reference sequence). The CDR3 DNA is TGTGCCACCAGCATTAAGGTTCTGGAGACCCAGTACTTC. This codes for CATSIKVLETQYF.

This clonotype was picked up a small number of times. The V gene is TRBV12-3 or TRBV12-4, the J gene TRBJ1-4; D unclear. The CDR3 spans 13 residues. Trimming stripped 3 bases from V and 8 bases from J, with 10 bases between. CDR3 DNA: TGTGCCAGCAGTTTCATCCCAACCGAAAAACTGTTTTTT. Protein sequence: CASSFIPTEKLFF.

The chain employs TRBV29-1 and TRBJ2-1; D is perhaps TRBD1 or TRBD2 (5 bases each). The CDR3 has 12 amino acids. CDR1 SQVTM and CDR2 ANQGSEA come from the germline V gene. The germline V and J ends were trimmed by 7 bases and 6 bases, with 13 bases remaining between them. CDR3 sequence (DNA): TGCAGCGGCGCGAGGGGACCCAATGAGCAGTTCTTC. Translation: CSGARGPNEQFF.

The chain carries TRBV5-1 and TRBJ1-1; D remains unclear. V dropped 0 bases and J dropped 1 base, with 10 bases sitting between them. This CDR3 comprises 15 residues. CDR1 and CDR2 (germline): SGHRS, YFSETQ. The CDR3 protein is CASSLDGIPNTEAFF. CDR3 DNA: TGCGCCAGCAGCTTGGACGGGATCCCGAACACTGAAGCTTTCTTT.

The chain couples TRBV6-5 to TRBJ1-1; D is perhaps TRBD1 (6 bases). The germline V gene has CDR1 MNHEY and CDR2 SVGAGI. V shed 2 bases and J shed 11 bases, with 15 bases lying between them. The CDR3 contains 13 residues. In nucleotides, the CDR3 is TGTGCCAGCAGTTACGATGACAGGCGTACGGCTTTCTTT. Its protein is CASSYDDRRTAFF.

V gene TRBV7-8 combines with J gene TRBJ2-7, with 9 bases aligning to TRBD1. After removal of 1 base from V and 7 bases from J, the junction contained 8 bases not matched to a gene. Germline assignment: CDR1 SGHVS and CDR2 FQNEAQ. The CDR3 loop spans 15 amino acids. The CDR3 region has the DNA TGTGCCAGCAGCTTAGAGACAGGGGGGAGTTGGGAGCAGTACTTC. It codes for CASSLETGGSWEQYF.

The table lists this clonotype with a few counts. The rearrangement links TRBV9 to TRBJ2-7; 10 bases are shared with TRBD2. After removal of 0 bases from V and 6 bases from J, the junction contained 3 bases not matched to a gene. The CDR3 loop spans 14 amino acids. Germline values: CDR1 SGDLS, CDR2 YYNGEE. The CDR3 nucleotides are TGTGCCAGCAGCGTAGGACTAGCGGGCCGCGAGCAGTACTTC. Protein sequence: CASSVGLAGREQYF. The full variable domain, its missing parts supplied by reference TRBV9 and TRBJ2-7, is DSGVTQTPKHLITATGQRVTLRCSPRSGDLSVYWYQQSLDQGLQFLIQYYNGEERAKGNILERFSAQQFPDLHSELNLSSLELGDSALYFCASSVGLAGREQYFGPGTRLTVT.

This clonotype was seen only a few times. The chain has TRBV29-1 and TRBJ2-1; TRBD2 agrees at 8 bases. CDR1 and CDR2 from the germline V gene are SQVTM and ANQGSEA. This CDR3 spans 20 amino acids. Trimming at V came to 0 bases and at J to 7 bases, leaving 23 bases not matched to a gene. The CDR3 spells CSVEDLGGLRAGDPGNEQFF. The CDR3 DNA follows: TGCAGCGTTGAAGATCTGGGGGGACTAAGAGCGGGAGACCCGGGGAATGAGCAGTTCTTC.